This TCR beta chain was identified in a study of OX40 agonist ivuxolimab in advanced cancers. Trimming took 5 bases from V and 3 from J; bases not matched to a gene: 10. Germline V gives CDR1 SEHNR, CDR2 FQNEAQ (reference sequence). This CDR3 contains 17 residues. Produced via immunoSEQ multiplex PCR; TCRdb's table is partial and in-frame only. This repertoire shows about 96,000 clones, 84% found once; its top ten account for roughly 6%. This sequence originates from an adult with an advanced solid tumor such as melanoma, head and neck, liver or kidney cancer. The chain is built from TRBV7-9 and TRBJ2-1; 10 positions agree with TRBD2. The sample was CD4+ or CD8+ T cells sorted from blood, taken in a trial of the OX40 agonist ivuxolimab. This CDR3 reads CASSGPLAGGIYNEQFF. The CDR3 region has the DNA TGTGCCAGCAGCGGTCCCTTAGCGGGAGGCATCTACAATGAGCAGTTCTTC. The entire variable domain, with the rest obtained from reference TRBV7-9 and TRBJ2-1, is as follows: DTGVSQNPRHKITKRGQNVTFRCDPISEHNRLYWYRQTLGQGPEFLTYFQNEAQLEKSRLLSDRFSAERPKGSFSTLEIQRTEQGDSAMYLCASSGPLAGGIYNEQFFGPGTRLTVL.